The text below deals with one T cell receptor beta chain. Recovered participants had two consecutive negative NP/OP PCR tests, healthcare professional clearance, or symptom resolution. Trimming cost V 5 bases and J 2 bases; bases outside gene matches: 3. The CDR3 runs 15 residues. The germline V gene has CDR1 LGHNT and CDR2 FRNRAP. Data came from immunoSEQ multiplex PCR; TCRdb stores just in-frame clones and leaves some out. The sample consists of some 240,000 clones, about 86% of them appearing once. This sample was included in a study of blood T cell repertoires in COVID-19. The clonotype comes from a man between 50 and 59 years old who had recovered from COVID-19. This chain joins TRBV12-5 and TRBJ2-3; 11 bases line up with TRBD2. The specimen was PBMCs or T cells enriched from blood (not recorded which). The CDR3 nucleotides are TGTGCTAGTGGTGATAGCGGGGGGGCCACAGATACGCAGTATTTT. Protein: CASGDSGGATDTQYF.